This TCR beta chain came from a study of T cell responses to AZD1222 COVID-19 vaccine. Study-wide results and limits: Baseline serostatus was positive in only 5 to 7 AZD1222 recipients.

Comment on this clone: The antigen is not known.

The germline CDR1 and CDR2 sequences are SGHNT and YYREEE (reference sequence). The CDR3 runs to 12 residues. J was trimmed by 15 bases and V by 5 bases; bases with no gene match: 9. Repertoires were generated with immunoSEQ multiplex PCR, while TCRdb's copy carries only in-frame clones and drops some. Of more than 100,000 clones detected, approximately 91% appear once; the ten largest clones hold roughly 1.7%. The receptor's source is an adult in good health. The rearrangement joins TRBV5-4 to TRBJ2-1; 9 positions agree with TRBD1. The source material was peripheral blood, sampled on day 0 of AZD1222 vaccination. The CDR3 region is CASSLNRGPLFF. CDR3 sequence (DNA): TGTGCCAGCAGTCTCAACAGGGGGCCCCTGTTCTTC.